This T cell receptor (beta chain) was found in a study of T-cell reconstitution after alpha-beta-depleted transplantation in children. Germline V CDR1 and CDR2: SEHNR, FQNEAQ (reference sequence). The CDR3 totals 15 residues. V shed 3 bases and J shed 2 bases, with 12 bases lying between them. This sample's TCRbeta library carried unique molecular identifier barcodes. Each CDR3 protein gets one entry after TCRdb re-called the PCR reads with MiXCR. The data hold 600,000 or so distinct CDR3 sequences, with approximately 22% observed a single time. Study outcomes and limitations: The authors attributed T-cell counts and diversity one year after transplant mostly to newly produced T cells.

Turning to this clonotype: Antigen specificity is unknown.

The source was PBMCs, mostly from graft donor cells, collected 360 days after TCRalphabeta/CD19-depleted stem cell transplant. The gene calls are TRBV7-9 and TRBJ2-3; no clear D. The clonotype comes from a boy under three years old who had a stem cell transplant for acute myeloid leukemia, so the T cells may come from the graft donor. DNA for the CDR3: TGTGCCAGCAGCTTGCTAGGGAACCCCACAGATACGCAGTATTTT. The encoded protein is CASSLLGNPTDTQYF.